These T cell receptor beta chains were read from a single sample in a study of blood T cell repertoires in COVID-19. Sequencing was performed with immunoSEQ multiplex PCR; in TCRdb, only in-frame clones are kept and a portion is missing. The sample records hundreds of thousands of clones, around 90% being singletons. The sequenced material came from peripheral blood. These receptors were collected from a woman aged 40 to 50 who had recovered from COVID-19. CDR3s include the opening cysteine and the closing phenylalanine or tryptophan. The order of the fields is clone size, J gene, CDR3 length, V gene, D gene, CDR3 DNA, CDR3 protein. A D gene is named only where the DNA matches it firmly. Only part of the rows carry a size: once, few, many, or a class if the clone is expanded.

>NA|TRBJ2-7|14|TRBV18|TRBD1
TGTGCCAGCTCACCCCGGGACAGGGGGAACGAGCAGTACTTC
CASSPRDRGNEQYF
>once|TRBJ2-5|13|TRBV24-1|TRBD2
TGTGCCACCAGGTCACTAGCGGCAGAGACCCAGTACTTC
CATRSLAAETQYF
>NA|TRBJ1-4|15|TRBV11-2|NA
TGTGCCAGCAGCCCACAGCTTGCAACTAATGAAAAACTGTTTTTT
CASSPQLATNEKLFF
>NA|TRBJ1-1|14|TRBV6-5|NA
TGTGCCAGCACTGTGGCACAGGCCATCACTGAAGCTTTCTTT
CASTVAQAITEAFF
>NA|TRBJ1-2|13|TRBV27|TRBD1
TGTGCCAGCAGTCCCCAGGGGGCCCTCGGCTACACCTTC
CASSPQGALGYTF
>NA|TRBJ2-2|17|TRBV15|TRBD1
TGTGCCACCAGCAGAGATTTACGGGACAGGGGAACCGGGGAGCTGTTTTTT
CATSRDLRDRGTGELFF
>NA|TRBJ2-7|12|TRBV18|TRBD2
TGTGCCAGCTCATGGGCGGGGGGAGAGCAGTACTTC
CASSWAGGEQYF
>NA|TRBJ2-7|17|TRBV19|TRBD2
TGTGCCAGTAGTAGGGGGGGTCGCGGGAGTGGTGCTTACGAGCAGTACTTC
CASSRGGRGSGAYEQYF
>NA|TRBJ2-1|14|TRBV5-6|NA
TGTGCCAGCAGGGGGGGGGCCAGGGACAATGAGCAGTTCTTC
CASRGGARDNEQFF
>NA|TRBJ1-1|14|TRBV9|TRBD1
TGTGCCAGCAGCTCCCGACAGGGATTCGCTGAAGCTTTCTTT
CASSSRQGFAEAFF
>NA|TRBJ1-2|20|TRBV11-3|NA
TGTGCCAGCAGCACTATACCCCTGGGGGGGGGCTTTCACTACGACTATGGCTACACCTTC
CASSTIPLGGGFHYDYGYTF
>NA|TRBJ1-1|15|TRBV4-3|TRBD1
TGCGCCAGCAGCCAAGAAGGACAGGGATGGACTGAAGCTTTCTTT
CASSQEGQGWTEAFF
>NA|TRBJ1-4|13|TRBV29-1|NA
TGCAGCGCCCAGGGTAAAGGGAATGAAAAACTGTTTTTT
CSAQGKGNEKLFF
>NA|TRBJ1-5|15|TRBV6-5|NA
TGTGCCAGCAGCCCGACAGATTATAGCAATCAGCCCCAGCATTTT
CASSPTDYSNQPQHF
>NA|TRBJ1-2|14|TRBV5-4|TRBD1
TGTGCCAGCAGCCCGGGACAGGGACGGGGTGGCTACACCTTC
CASSPGQGRGGYTF
>NA|TRBJ2-1|14|TRBV6-4|TRBD2
TGTGCCAGCAGTACAGAGCGGGAGTCTGGTGAGCAGTTCTTC
CASSTERESGEQFF
>few|TRBJ1-2|12|TRBV7-2|NA
TGTGCCAGCAGCTTAGATGGGGGCGGCTACACCTTC
CASSLDGGGYTF
>NA|TRBJ1-5|16|TRBV6-2/TRBV6-3|TRBD1
TGTGCCAGCAGTTACTCCGGGAGGGGGCCCAATCAGCCCCAGCATTTT
CASSYSGRGPNQPQHF
>NA|TRBJ1-5|17|TRBV13|NA
TGTGCCAGCAGCCGGGGCGGGGAGTTGGGGAGCAATCAGCCCCAGCATTTT
CASSRGGELGSNQPQHF
>NA|TRBJ1-3|16|TRBV14|NA
TGTGCCAGCAGCCAAGATGGGGCAGTCGCTGGAAACACCATATATTTT
CASSQDGAVAGNTIYF
>NA|TRBJ1-2|12|TRBV30|NA
TGTGCCTGGAGTCCAATACAATATGGCTACACCTTC
CAWSPIQYGYTF
>NA|TRBJ2-5|14|TRBV6-5|NA
TGTGCCAGCAGTAGCCTCGGGACTCGAGAGACCCAGTACTTC
CASSSLGTRETQYF
>NA|TRBJ1-1|16|TRBV27|TRBD1
TGTGCCAGCAGTTATGGGCAGGGGGCAGGGAACACTGAAGCTTTCTTT
CASSYGQGAGNTEAFF
>few|TRBJ1-2|13|TRBV25-1|NA
TGTGCCAGCAGGACAGATGCAAACTATGGCTACACCTTC
CASRTDANYGYTF
>NA|TRBJ2-3|14|TRBV6-5|NA
TGTGCCAGCAGCCTGAGGACTAGCACAGATACGCAGTATTTT
CASSLRTSTDTQYF
>NA|TRBJ1-1|17|TRBV18|TRBD1
TGTGCCAGCTCACCCCGGGACAGGGGGCCGCGGAACACTGAAGCTTTCTTT
CASSPRDRGPRNTEAFF
>NA|TRBJ2-3|18|TRBV5-1|TRBD2
TGCGCCAGCAGCAGGGGAGGACTAGCGCCCCGAAGCACAGATACGCAGTATTTT
CASSRGGLAPRSTDTQYF
>NA|TRBJ2-7|13|TRBV30|NA
TGTGCCTGGAGCCCAAGGAGGTTGGACGAGCAGTACTTC
CAWSPRRLDEQYF
>NA|TRBJ2-1|16|TRBV3-1/TRBV3-2|NA
TGTGCCAGCAGCCAAGCCCTCCCCGGGACTCACAATGAGCAGTTCTTC
CASSQALPGTHNEQFF
>NA|TRBJ2-1|15|TRBV19|NA
TGTGCCAGTAGTATGCGGGCGGAACCCTACAATGAGCAGTTCTTC
CASSMRAEPYNEQFF
>NA|TRBJ1-2|13|TRBV14|TRBD1
TGTGCCAGCAGCCAAGGACAGGGGTATGGCTACACCTTC
CASSQGQGYGYTF
>NA|TRBJ2-1|15|TRBV3-1/TRBV3-2|NA
TGTGCCAGCAGCCAGACAGGGAGGCAGTTCCATGAGCAGTTCTTC
CASSQTGRQFHEQFF
>NA|TRBJ2-7|17|TRBV11-3|TRBD1
TGTGCCAGCAGCCCGGGACAGGGGGCTTCCCCCTCCTACGAGCAGTACTTC
CASSPGQGASPSYEQYF
>many|TRBJ2-5|14|TRBV7-9|TRBD2
TGTGCCAGCAGCGGGGGGGAGGCTCAAGAGACCCAGTACTTC
CASSGGEAQETQYF
>NA|TRBJ2-6|17|TRBV30|TRBD1
TGTGCCTGGAGTTGGGGGACAGGGGGCTCTGGGGCCAACGTCCTGACTTTC
CAWSWGTGGSGANVLTF
>NA|TRBJ2-4|15|TRBV4-2|TRBD2
TGTGCCAGCAGCCAGACCGGGACTAGGGGGGACATTCAGTACTTC
CASSQTGTRGDIQYF
>NA|TRBJ2-5|13|TRBV3-1/TRBV3-2|TRBD2
TGTGCTGGAGGGATAGCGGGGGAAGAGACCCAGTACTTC
CAGGIAGEETQYF
>NA|TRBJ2-7|13|TRBV7-2|TRBD2
TGTGCCAGCAGCTTAGTGGGCGGGAGACGGCAGTACTTC
CASSLVGGRRQYF
>NA|TRBJ2-1|14|TRBV5-1|TRBD2
TGCGCCAGCAGACGGACTAGCGCGGGTAGTGAGCAGTTCTTC
CASRRTSAGSEQFF
>NA|TRBJ1-2|14|TRBV19|TRBD1
TGTGCCAGTAGTATGGGGACAGGACCCTATGGCTACACCTTC
CASSMGTGPYGYTF
>NA|TRBJ2-3|17|TRBV7-8|NA
TGTGCCAGCAGCTTAGTGGGGGGAGTGGGGGGCACAGATACGCAGTATTTT
CASSLVGGVGGTDTQYF
>NA|TRBJ1-6|14|TRBV2|TRBD1
TGTGCCAGCAGTGGCGCAGGGGGCCATTCACCCCTCCACTTT
CASSGAGGHSPLHF